This passage covers 14 T cell receptor beta chains from one sample sequenced in a study of sequential checkpoint blockade in melanoma. TCRdb's table, derived via immunoSEQ multiplex PCR, lists solely in-frame clones and lacks some. The sample yields about 10,000 clones, roughly 74% seen once. Regarding treatment: randomized to nivolumab then ipilimumab (arm A) or the reverse (arm B). The starting material was CD8+ T cells sorted from blood (inferred from file names), obtained from a patient given nivolumab and ipilimumab in sequence. The receptors were gathered from a human donor with melanoma.

The chain has TRBV6-1 and TRBJ2-7; 8 positions match TRBD2. This CDR3 contains 16 residues. Per germline, CDR1 MNHNS and CDR2 SASEGT. J gave up 5 bases and V 2 bases, and 11 bases lay outside the gene matches. The chain's CDR3 is CASSERRGAGDHEQYF. The CDR3 DNA is TGTGCCAGCAGTGAAAGAAGGGGAGCGGGAGACCACGAGCAGTACTTC.

This rearrangement joins TRBV25-1 to TRBJ2-2, with D perhaps matching TRBD1 (5 bases). The germline CDR1 and CDR2 sequences are MGHDK and SYGVNS. V was pared by 1 base and J by 0 bases, with 9 bases between. The CDR3 is 16 residues long. The CDR3 loop is CASSELAGSNTGELFF. Here the CDR3 DNA reads TGTGCCAGCAGTGAATTAGCAGGGTCGAACACCGGGGAGCTGTTTTTT.

CDR3 amino acids: CASSASYEQYF. Written as DNA, the CDR3 is TGCGCCAGCAGTGCGTCCTACGAGCAGTACTTC. This rearrangement joins TRBV10-1 to TRBJ2-7; D ambiguous. The CDR3 is 11 amino acids. Germline V gene lookup returns CDR1 WNHNN and CDR2 SYGVQD (reference sequence). V was cut by 4 bases and J by 1 base, with 2 bases left in between.

This chain links TRBV27 with TRBJ1-5; 9 bases match TRBD1. Germline V gene data show CDR1 as MNHEY and CDR2 as SMNVEV (reference sequence). There are 15 residues in the CDR3. The ends lost 4 bases at V and 3 bases at J; junction bases unmatched: 4. The CDR3 spells CASSWTGESNQPQHF. The CDR3, as DNA: TGTGCCAGCAGTTGGACAGGGGAGTCCAATCAGCCCCAGCATTTT.

This clone was seen a handful of times. The chain recombines TRBV2 with TRBJ2-7; TRBD1 agrees at 10 bases. The V gene's germline CDR1 is SNHLY and CDR2 FYNNEI. This CDR3 contains 17 residues. V dropped 5 bases and J dropped 2; count of bases not matched to a gene: 12. CDR3 loop: CASSFGTGVSYTYEQYF. In DNA form, the CDR3 reads TGTGCCAGCAGTTTCGGGACAGGGGTTTCCTATACCTACGAGCAGTACTTC.

This clone is judged medium-sized. The chain recombines TRBV28 with TRBJ2-1; 10 bases match TRBD1. CDR1 is MDHEN and CDR2 is SYDVKM in the germline V gene. CDR3 length: 14 residues. With 4 bases clipped from V and 7 bases from J, the junction kept 4 bases outside the gene matches. Written as DNA, the CDR3 is TGTGCCAGCAGTTGGGGGACAGGGGAGAATGAGCAGTTCTTC. Protein product: CASSWGTGENEQFF.

The genes are TRBV7-2 and TRBJ2-5; 13 bases line up with TRBD2. The assigned J gene may be wrong: the sequence end matches TRBJ2-7 better. The CDR3 runs to 17 residues. In germline, CDR1 is SGHTA, CDR2 FQGNSA. In nucleotides, the CDR3 is TGTGCCAGCAGCTCGGGACTAGCGGGATTAGCTTCCTACGAGCAGTACTTC. This sequence encodes CASSSGLAGLASYEQYF.

This clone was seen only once. The rearrangement links TRBV7-2 to TRBJ2-1; weak D call: TRBD2 (6 bases). Germline V gives CDR1 SGHTA, CDR2 FQGNSA. V was pared by 3 bases and J by 9 bases, with 12 bases between. The CDR3 contains 13 residues. CDR3 DNA sequence: TGTGCCAGCAGCTTTAAACTAGCTCTTGAGCAGTTCTTC. This codes for CASSFKLALEQFF.

This clone was found once. The V gene is TRBV27, the J gene TRBJ2-7, with a possible D match to TRBD2 (5 bases). The ends were cut back, 4 bases at V and 1 base at J, with 11 bases in the middle. The germline V gene encodes CDR1 MNHEY and CDR2 SMNVEV (reference sequence). This CDR3 region has 14 residues. This CDR3 is CASSWASSSYEQYF. CDR3 DNA sequence: TGTGCCAGCAGTTGGGCTAGCAGTTCCTACGAGCAGTACTTC.

V gene TRBV4-1 combines with J gene TRBJ2-7; 11 bases fit TRBD1. J was trimmed by 6 bases and V by 5 bases; bases with no gene match: 6. This CDR3 spans 14 amino acids. Germline loops: CDR1 MGHRA, CDR2 YSYEKL. DNA of the CDR3: TGCGCCAGCAGCGCAGGACAGGGGGCCCTCGAGCAGTACTTC. Protein: CASSAGQGALEQYF.

This chain uses TRBV7-9 with TRBJ2-7; possibly TRBD1 for D (6 bases). Germline loops: CDR1 SEHNR, CDR2 FQNEAQ (reference sequence). Trimming took 4 bases from V and 7 from J, leaving 11 bases between them. The CDR3 runs to 12 residues. Written as DNA, the CDR3 is TGTGCCAGCAGCTCCGGGACACAGGAGCAGTACTTC. Its translation is CASSSGTQEQYF.

The chain links TRBV5-1 to TRBJ2-7; D not certain. There are 13 residues in the CDR3. Trimming shortened V by 6 bases and J by 0 bases, and 10 bases separated the two germline ends. CDR1 and CDR2 from the germline V gene are SGHRS and YFSETQ. In DNA, the CDR3 is TGCGCCAGCAATCCAGGATCCTCCTACGAGCAGTACTTC. Translating gives CASNPGSSYEQYF.

This clone is classed as medium-sized. The V and J genes are TRBV4-1 and TRBJ2-2; a possible D gene is TRBD2 (6 bases). CDR1 MGHRA and CDR2 YSYEKL come from the germline V gene. The CDR3 totals 14 residues. Trimming removed 4 bases from V and 5 bases from J, with 11 bases in between. In nucleotides, the CDR3 is TGCGCCAGCAGCCTCGGACGGGGGACCGGGGAGCTGTTTTTT. Its translation: CASSLGRGTGELFF.

This clone was detected once. The CDR3 nucleotides read TGTGCCAGCAATGATCAGCGGGAGCGGGAAGAGCAGTACTTC. Translation: CASNDQREREEQYF. V usage is TRBV2 and J usage is TRBJ2-7; TRBD2 aligns across 8 bases. Germline V gene lookup returns CDR1 SNHLY and CDR2 FYNNEI. CDR3 length: 14 residues. V lost 7 bases to trimming and J lost 7 bases; unmatched junction nucleotides: 12. Full variable domain (missing parts from reference TRBV2 and TRBJ2-7): EPEVTQTPSHQVTQMGQEVILRCVPISNHLYFYWYRQILGQKVEFLVSFYNNEISEKSEIFDDQFSVERPDGSNFTLKIRSTKLEDSAMYFCASNDQREREEQYFGPGTRLTVT.